This TCR beta chain is drawn from a study of regulatory T cells in long-lasting Graves disease listed by TCRdb under 2021. With respect to the entire study: Persistent Graves' disease was defined as antithyroid drug treatment for over 5 years with persistently positive TSH receptor autoantibodies. Peripheral blood TCR sequencing and RNA sequencing compared persistent Graves' disease patients with newly diagnosed Graves' disease patients. The study was conducted in China and was registered as a clinical trial. A total of around 35 samples underwent TCR sequencing: 13 from persistent and around 20 from newly diagnosed Graves' disease patients. In the clinical cohort, patients with persistent Graves' disease had used antithyroid drugs for an average of about 10.3 years.

CDR1 and CDR2 are read off the germline V gene as SNHLY and FYNNEI. From the cysteine through the phenylalanine, the CDR3 covers 15 amino acids. The only DNA kept is the CDR3, 45 bases in frame from the first base. At the junction V is shortened by 7 bases and J by 7 bases; bases outside the gene matches: 11. Preparation of the library involved multiplex PCR. Sequencing took place on an Illumina HiSeq 4000. TCR beta libraries were built with iRepertoire HTBI primers and Arm-PCR amplification of CDR3 regions. Before sequencing, the PCR products went through gel purification. Regarding the original processing steps: Across samples, about 64 TRBV and 13 to 15 TRBJ segments were identified and used for gene usage analysis of CDR3 amino acid clonotypes. COPE and FqMerger were used to merge the filtered high-quality paired reads into contigs. BLAST was used to align contigs to IMGT TRBV, TRBD and TRBJ reference genes, and CDR3 was defined according to IMGT. Any clonotype with a frequency above 0.1% was classified as a highly expanded clone. Shannon entropy served as the measure of repertoire diversity, while the Gini coefficient captured V-J evenness. Public clonotypes were defined as clonotypes shared by more than one individual. The raw public data were reprocessed by TCRdb itself: fastp quality trimming at Q25, MiXCR clonotype calling, in-frame beta chains only. Every distinct CDR3 protein forms one entry, paired with its most common genes and DNA. The V and J calls were not made by the authors but by TCRdb's processing. Across this sample there are some 370,000 distinct CDR3 sequences, with under 25% seen only once. The ten largest clonotypes hold around 21% of the sample.

With regard to this clonotype: Its antigen remains undetermined. Per-base quality was not reported, and no clone a single base away is much larger than it.

The paper as a whole reports these results and caveats: TRBV28, TRBJ1-2 and TRBJ2-5 were preferentially used in persistent disease, while TRBV20-1 and TRBJ2-1 were favored in newly diagnosed disease. Sequencing and analysis were limited to the TCR beta chain. Patients with persistent disease shared more public clonotypes (around 2,500) than newly diagnosed patients did (approximately 990). The study examined only peripheral blood because the primary lesion, thyroid tissue, could not be accessed. Lower TCR Shannon entropy and fewer highly expanded clones were observed in persistent Graves' disease patients than in newly diagnosed patients, which suggested clonal expansion. The authors acknowledged the small sample size as a limitation that may reduce accuracy.

What this sample's time point label stands for: persistent/refractory GD, antithyroid drugs over 5 years with positive TRAb. For both TCR sequencing and RNA sequencing, RNA was extracted from PBMCs using TRIzol. The diagnosis of Graves' disease followed American Thyroid Association guidelines. Patients were recruited from an endocrinology department in Xi'an, China. From each patient, about 9 milliliters of peripheral blood was collected into an EDTA anticoagulant tube. Ficoll Paque Plus density gradient separation was used to isolate PBMCs, and no further T cell sorting was done. RNA quality was checked with an Agilent 2100 Bioanalyzer and agarose gel, and concentration with a NanoDrop 2000.

This clonotype originated in a female donor with Graves disease. The rearrangement joined TRBV2 to TRBJ1-5; 9 bases in between match TRBD1. The sample in question was peripheral blood mononuclear cells (PBMCs), obtained when the disease was refractory, from a patient treated with antithyroid drugs. DNA sequence: TGTGCCAGCAAGACTGAACAGGGGGCGAGGCAGCCCCAGCATTTT. The translation is CASKTEQGARQPQHF.